This T cell receptor beta chain was sequenced during a study of T cell repertoires in cytomegalovirus infection. On the study more broadly: Carrying CMV and the relevant HLA type showed in public TCR beta signatures. Study-level results: HLA-C-restricted, CMV-specific TCR beta clonotypes were dominant ex vivo. Summed frequency of public TCR beta families distinguished CMV carriers with the relevant HLA.

This clonotype was counted many times. Its antigen is undetermined. Each CDR3 protein is one row after TCRdb ran MiXCR on the reads. The repertoire holds fewer than 250,000 distinct CDR3 sequences, with 10% to 15% as singletons. The CDR3 totals 16 residues. Germline V gene lookup returns CDR1 LNHDA and CDR2 SQIVND (reference sequence). Trimming stripped 5 bases from V and 1 base from J, with 15 bases between. V is TRBV19 and J is TRBJ1-3, with a tentative D call TRBD1 (5 bases). Input material: PBMCs. The TCR comes from a human donor in good health (CMV status not recorded). Some clones in this sample may be carry-over from other donors' samples. CDR3 in amino acids: CASSSRTSMSGNTIYF. The CDR3 region has the DNA TGTGCCAGTAGTTCCCGGACATCTATGTCTGGAAACACCATATATTTT.